This is a list of T cell receptor beta chains from one sample in a study of T cells in Graves' hyperthyroidism and ophthalmopathy. In TCRdb, the multiplex PCR reads were re-called with MiXCR into one record per CDR3 protein. The data contain approximately 610,000 distinct CDR3 sequences, roughly 15% of them singletons. The specimen was blood. These receptors were obtained from a woman aged 40-49 years with Graves' ophthalmopathy. Each CDR3 is given with its conserved first and last residue. The D gene is left open where the match is weak. Expanded clones are given a class, and other clones once, few, many or no size at all.

V gene	J gene	clone size	D gene	CDR3 protein	CDR3 DNA
TRBV4-2	TRBJ2-4	many	-	CASSQDGAGRNIQYF	TGTGCCAGCAGCCAAGATGGGGCAGGGAGAAACATTCAGTACTTC
TRBV4-1	TRBJ2-7	-	TRBD2	CASSRGLAGPASEQYF	TGCGCCAGCAGCCGAGGTCTAGCGGGACCCGCATCCGAGCAGTACTTC
TRBV6-1	TRBJ1-1	many	TRBD1	CASPIRTGANTEAFF	TGTGCCAGCCCGATCCGGACAGGGGCGAACACTGAAGCTTTCTTT
TRBV6-1	TRBJ1-2	many	TRBD1	CASSGGQGSGGYTF	TGTGCCAGCAGTGGCGGACAGGGCTCAGGAGGCTACACCTTC
TRBV15	TRBJ1-5	many	-	CATSRDLAGDQPQHF	TGTGCCACCAGCAGAGATTTGGCTGGAGATCAGCCCCAGCATTTT
TRBV10-3	TRBJ1-4	many	-	CAISEGGADEKLFF	TGTGCCATCAGTGAGGGGGGGGCGGATGAAAAACTGTTTTTT
TRBV19	TRBJ1-2	few	-	CASTSTWSDGYTF	TGTGCCAGCACATCCACATGGAGCGATGGCTACACCTTC
TRBV20-1	TRBJ2-7	many	TRBD2	CSATPGSGSRYEQYF	TGCAGTGCTACCCCCGGGAGCGGGAGTAGGTACGAGCAGTACTTC
TRBV19	TRBJ1-2	many	-	CASSIGRGNYGYTF	TGTGCCAGTAGTATTGGAAGGGGTAACTATGGCTACACCTTC
TRBV6-1	TRBJ1-2	many	-	CASSEAMSTGVWGYTF	TGTGCCAGCAGTGAAGCGATGTCGACTGGGGTATGGGGCTACACCTTC
TRBV2	TRBJ2-7	many	-	CASTVGEAEQYF	TGTGCCAGCACTGTTGGGGAAGCCGAGCAGTACTTC
TRBV30	TRBJ1-2	many	-	CAWSNDSRRGGYTF	TGTGCCTGGAGTAATGACTCAAGACGAGGGGGCTACACCTTC
TRBV13	TRBJ1-1	many	-	CASSIFTGNTEAFF	TGTGCCAGCAGCATATTTACAGGGAACACTGAAGCTTTCTTT
TRBV27	TRBJ2-7	many	TRBD1	CASRITGVAPYEQYF	TGTGCCAGCAGGATTACAGGGGTTGCGCCCTACGAGCAGTACTTC
TRBV19	TRBJ1-5	many	-	CASRVRDQPQHF	TGTGCCAGTAGGGTCAGGGATCAGCCCCAGCATTTT
TRBV12-5	TRBJ1-1	many	-	CASGKGRMNTEAFF	TGTGCTAGTGGTAAAGGGCGGATGAACACTGAAGCTTTCTTT
TRBV7-8	TRBJ2-2	many	-	CASSSTGHGVNTGELFF	TGTGCCAGCAGCTCTACGGGACATGGGGTAAACACCGGGGAGCTGTTTTTT
TRBV28	TRBJ2-2	few	-	CASSLTGDPGELFF	TGTGCCAGCAGTCTTACGGGGGATCCCGGGGAGCTGTTTTTT
TRBV7-2	TRBJ2-2	many	-	CASSLPSGGTGELFF	TGTGCCAGCAGCTTGCCCTCCGGTGGAACCGGGGAGCTGTTTTTT
TRBV6-5	TRBJ2-7	many	-	CASSYQPSSEQYF	TGTGCCAGCAGTTATCAACCCTCCAGCGAGCAGTACTTC
TRBV30	TRBJ1-1	many	-	CAWSWAGITEAFF	TGTGCCTGGAGTTGGGCAGGGATCACTGAAGCTTTCTTT
TRBV2	TRBJ2-5	-	TRBD2	CASSGWRSSGRYQETQYF	TGTGCCAGCAGTGGTTGGAGGAGTAGCGGGAGGTACCAAGAGACCCAGTACTTC
TRBV9	TRBJ2-7	many	-	CASSMRDDFSYEQYF	TGTGCCAGCAGCATGCGGGACGACTTCTCCTACGAGCAGTACTTC
TRBV12-3/TRBV12-4	TRBJ2-7	many	TRBD2	CASSLEAGVGYEQYF	TGTGCCAGCAGTTTGGAAGCGGGAGTCGGGTACGAGCAGTACTTC
TRBV25-1	TRBJ2-4	many	-	CASLAKNIQYF	TGTGCCAGCTTAGCCAAAAACATTCAGTACTTC
TRBV20-1	TRBJ2-7	many	-	CSASTPESYEQYF	TGCAGTGCTAGTACGCCAGAGTCCTACGAGCAGTACTTC
TRBV6-1	TRBJ2-2	-	-	CASRLITGELFF	TGTGCCAGCAGGCTGATCACCGGGGAGCTGTTTTTT
TRBV11-2	TRBJ2-7	many	-	CASSLDLGSGVYEQYF	TGTGCCAGCAGCTTAGATTTAGGTTCGGGAGTCTACGAGCAGTACTTC
TRBV6-5	TRBJ1-1	many	TRBD1	CASSSEGTGSGAFF	TGTGCCAGCAGTTCTGAAGGGACAGGGAGCGGAGCTTTCTTT
TRBV7-9	TRBJ2-5	many	-	CASSTGLRAETQYF	TGTGCCAGCAGCACAGGGCTGCGAGCGGAGACCCAGTACTTC
TRBV5-1	TRBJ2-5	few	-	CASSLETGIQETQYF	TGCGCCAGCAGCTTGGAAACAGGGATCCAAGAGACCCAGTACTTC
TRBV6-1	TRBJ2-7	many	-	CASSEARDGAYEQYF	TGTGCCAGCAGTGAAGCAAGGGACGGCGCCTACGAGCAGTACTTC
TRBV6-2/TRBV6-3	TRBJ2-2	once	-	CASSLYPFRGNTGELFF	TGTGCCAGCAGTTTATATCCATTCAGGGGAAACACCGGGGAGCTGTTTTTT
TRBV12-3/TRBV12-4	TRBJ2-7	many	-	CASTEGDYEQYF	TGTGCCAGCACCGAAGGGGACTACGAGCAGTACTTC
TRBV24-1	TRBJ2-7	many	-	CATSDPGSYEQYF	TGTGCCACCAGTGATCCGGGCTCCTACGAGCAGTACTTC
TRBV24-1	TRBJ2-2	many	-	CATSDLRSDRSNTGELFF	TGTGCCACCAGTGATTTGAGATCGGACAGATCGAACACCGGGGAGCTGTTTTTT
TRBV20-1	TRBJ2-5	many	TRBD2	CSARDHSGRAVGQETQYF	TGCAGTGCTAGAGATCATAGCGGGAGGGCCGTGGGTCAAGAGACCCAGTACTTC
TRBV19	TRBJ2-7	many	-	CASSSAIRGYEQYF	TGTGCCAGTAGTTCGGCCATCAGGGGTTACGAGCAGTACTTC
TRBV6-1	TRBJ1-1	-	-	CASIPGGGTEAFF	TGTGCCAGCATCCCGGGGGGAGGGACTGAAGCTTTCTTT
TRBV19	TRBJ2-3	many	-	CASTSGVHTQYF	TGTGCCAGTACCTCAGGGGTGCATACGCAGTATTTT
TRBV18	TRBJ1-1	few	-	CASSHTGIGDTEAFF	TGTGCCAGCTCACACACAGGGATAGGGGACACTGAAGCTTTCTTT
TRBV9	TRBJ1-1	-	-	CASSAGAGAMNTEAFF	TGTGCCAGCAGCGCAGGAGCAGGCGCGATGAACACTGAAGCTTTCTTT
TRBV29-1	TRBJ1-2	many	-	CSVGGWNYGYTF	TGCAGCGTGGGGGGATGGAACTATGGCTACACCTTC
TRBV12-3/TRBV12-4	TRBJ1-6	-	-	CASSFGGANSPLHF	TGTGCCAGCAGTTTTGGGGGAGCCAATTCACCCCTCCACTTT
TRBV28	TRBJ2-4	-	-	CASSLWSSSRNIQYF	TGTGCCAGCAGTTTATGGTCTAGCTCCAGAAACATTCAGTACTTC
TRBV18	TRBJ1-1	many	-	CASSPGGVNTEAFF	TGTGCCAGCAGCCCTGGGGGGGTTAACACTGAAGCTTTCTTT
TRBV28	TRBJ1-5	many	-	CATRWRGTRYQPQHF	TGTGCCACCCGATGGAGAGGTACCCGCTATCAGCCCCAGCATTTT